Each of the 26 T cell receptor beta chains below was sequenced from the same sample in a study of control samples from healthy donors and cancer patients. Sequenced by immunoSEQ multiplex PCR; TCRdb stores in-frame clones only, minus some. Among about 120,000 clones, roughly 92% were seen once, and the ten largest hold 0.58%. The specimen sequenced was PBMCs. The source is a man older than 75 with head and neck cancer.

The V gene is TRBV5-6, the J gene TRBJ1-1; a possible D gene is TRBD1 (5 bases). Germline assignment: CDR1 SGHDT and CDR2 YYEEEE. The CDR3 has 14 amino acids. V was clipped by 2 bases and J by 8 bases, with 16 bases between them. The DNA for the CDR3 is TGTGCCAGCAGCTTAGGGGCCCGGGAGAACGAAGCTTTCTTT. It encodes CASSLGARENEAFF.

The V call is TRBV6-4, the J call TRBJ2-7, with TRBD1 as a possible D gene (6 bases). Trimming removed 9 bases at V and 2 bases at J, with 17 bases between. Germline CDR1 reads MRHNA; CDR2 reads SNTAGT. CDR3 length equals 14 residues. CDR3 sequence: CASVRDTETYEQYF. CDR3 bases: TGTGCCAGTGTCCGGGACACGGAAACCTACGAGCAGTACTTC.

The chain carries TRBV9 and TRBJ1-1; no clear D gene. CDR1 is SGDLS, CDR2 YYNGEE, per germline. Trimming removed 1 base from V and 4 bases from J, with 11 bases in between. The CDR3 totals 14 residues. The CDR3 nucleotides are TGTGCCAGCAGCGTACGCGGGGAGGGCACTGAAGCTTTCTTT. It translates to CASSVRGEGTEAFF.

The V and J genes are TRBV27 and TRBJ1-2; perhaps TRBD1 as D (5 bases). The CDR3 is 16 amino acids. V was shortened by 0 bases and J by 4 bases, with 15 bases between the two germline ends. Per germline, CDR1 MNHEY and CDR2 SMNVEV (reference sequence). CDR3 sequence: CASSLSIGGRIYGYTF. The CDR3 DNA sequence: TGTGCCAGCAGTTTATCGATTGGGGGACGGATCTATGGCTACACCTTC.

The chain joins TRBV3-1 (or the pseudogene TRBV3-2) to TRBJ2-1, with D maybe TRBD2 (6 bases). Trimming pared 0 bases from V and 9 bases from J, leaving 18 bases between. CDR3 length: 16 amino acids. Germline CDR1 reads LGHDT; CDR2 reads YNNKEL (reference sequence). CDR3 residues: CASSQDGVLGRIEQFF. The DNA of the CDR3 is TGTGCCAGCAGCCAAGACGGAGTTCTAGGGAGGATTGAGCAGTTCTTC.

This rearrangement joins TRBV4-1 to TRBJ1-2; D may be TRBD1 (5 bases). This CDR3 is built from 15 residues. Trimming left V 6 bases short and J 1 base short, with 15 bases between. Per the germline V gene, CDR1 is MGHRA and CDR2 is YSYEKL. CDR3: CASRRRDESNYGYTF. For the CDR3, the DNA is TGCGCCAGCAGACGACGGGACGAAAGTAACTATGGCTACACCTTC.

This chain links TRBV9 with TRBJ2-3, with a weak D call TRBD2 (7 bases). Per germline, CDR1 SGDLS and CDR2 YYNGEE. The V gene lost 2 bases and the J gene lost 2 bases, with 12 bases spanning the gap. CDR3 length equals 15 residues. DNA for the CDR3: TGTGCCAGCAGCGTTGGGGAGGGGGACACAGATACGCAGTATTTT. It translates to CASSVGEGDTDTQYF.

The chain has TRBV5-6 and TRBJ1-5; unclear D gene. Deletions cut 4 bases from V and 1 base from J, with 12 bases between. The CDR3 spans 15 residues. CDR1 is SGHDT, CDR2 YYEEEE, per germline. CDR3 sequence: CASSGGLGSNQPQHF. The CDR3 nucleotides read TGTGCCAGCAGCGGCGGGTTGGGAAGCAATCAGCCCCAGCATTTT.

The J gene is TRBJ1-1, the V gene TRBV6-5; D unclear. Germline V gene sequence: CDR1 MNHEY, CDR2 SVGAGI. The CDR3 runs 16 residues. V was trimmed by 2 bases and J by 4 bases, leaving 17 bases between them. The CDR3 DNA reads as TGTGCCAGCAGTTACAGAACGGGCCCGACCATCACTGAAGCTTTCTTT. As protein: CASSYRTGPTITEAFF.

Concerning this clone itself: Relative to the germline gene, one junction end is altered; a read error may explain this. The rearrangement uses TRBV19 and TRBJ1-2; a weak D match, TRBD1 (6 bases). The CDR3 is made up of 12 amino acids. CDR1 LNHDA and CDR2 SQIVND come from the germline V gene (reference sequence). The CDR3 sequence is CASNRGAEGYTF. For the CDR3, the DNA is TGCGCGAGTAACCGGGGGGCGGAAGGCTACACCTTC.

Concerning this clone itself: Different DNA sequences within this sample yield the same CDR3. J is TRBJ1-2 and V is TRBV5-4, with D unresolved. Germline V gene sequence: CDR1 SGHNT, CDR2 YYREEE (reference sequence). The CDR3 contains 12 residues. The ends were cut back, 0 bases at V and 4 bases at J, with 4 bases in the middle. CDR3 residues: CASSLDSYGYTF. CDR3 nucleotide sequence: TGTGCCAGCAGCTTGGACAGCTATGGCTACACCTTC. Full variable domain (remainder filled in from reference TRBV5-4 and TRBJ1-2): ETGVTQSPTHLIKTRGQQVTLRCSSQSGHNTVSWYQQALGQGPQFIFQYYREEENGRGNFPPRFSGLQFPNYSSELNVNALELDDSALYLCASSLDSYGYTFGSGTRLTVV.

The V gene is TRBV29-1, the J gene TRBJ1-4; 8 positions match TRBD1. After removal of 1 base from V and 11 bases from J, the junction contained 15 bases not matched to a gene. Germline-derived CDR1 and CDR2 are SQVTM and ANQGSEA. The CDR3 runs to 16 residues. CDR3 protein: CSVEGISGTGSEKLFF. The DNA for the CDR3 is TGCAGCGTTGAAGGAATTTCCGGGACAGGATCGGAGAAACTGTTTTTT.

This rearrangement joins TRBV6-4 to TRBJ1-1; D gene unclear. The CDR3 has 13 residues. The germline gives CDR1 MRHNA, CDR2 SNTAGT. The ends were cut back, 4 bases at V and 8 bases at J, with 14 bases in the middle. This CDR3 reads CASSATTGLEAFF. The DNA of the CDR3 is TGTGCCAGCAGTGCCACAACGGGGTTAGAAGCTTTCTTT.

The chain is built from TRBV12-1 and TRBJ1-2. TRBV12-1 is a documented pseudogene. The CDR3 extends over 17 amino acids. The CDR3 sequence: CASSRESWEQANYGYTF. Written as DNA, the CDR3 is TGTGCCAGCTCCCGTGAGTCGTGGGAGCAGGCGAACTATGGCTACACCTTC.

This chain links TRBV19 with TRBJ2-7; 7 bases map to TRBD2. CDR1 and CDR2 (germline): LNHDA, SQIVND (reference sequence). The trim removed 3 bases at V and 6 bases at J, leaving 11 bases unmatched. This CDR3 is 15 amino acids long. In DNA form, the CDR3 reads TGTGCCAGTAGTATCCCCCGCGGGAGTACCTCCGAGCAGTACTTC. Protein: CASSIPRGSTSEQYF.

The rearrangement joins TRBV5-1 to TRBJ2-3, with TRBD2 matching over 14 bases. V shed 4 bases and J 5 bases; nucleotides not matched to a gene: 3. CDR1 and CDR2 (germline): SGHRS, YFSETQ. The CDR3 totals 15 residues. The CDR3 here is CASSAGTSGRDTQYF. The CDR3 coding sequence is TGCGCCAGCAGCGCCGGGACTAGCGGGAGAGATACGCAGTATTTT. The whole variable domain, remainder taken from reference TRBV5-1 and TRBJ2-3, is KAGVTQTPRYLIKTRGQQVTLSCSPISGHRSVSWYQQTPGQGLQFLFEYFSETQRNKGNFPGRFSGRQFSNSRSEMNVSTLELGDSALYLCASSAGTSGRDTQYFGPGTRLTVL.

The V gene is TRBV11-2, the J gene TRBJ1-2; D is perhaps TRBD1 (5 bases). Trimming left V 1 base short and J 4 bases short, with 10 bases between. This CDR3 is 14 amino acids long. Germline assignment: CDR1 SGHAT and CDR2 FQNNGV. The CDR3 is CASSLGRQGYGYTF. CDR3 DNA: TGTGCCAGCAGCTTAGGCCGGCAGGGCTATGGCTACACCTTC. The entire variable domain, with the rest obtained from reference TRBV11-2 and TRBJ1-2, is as follows: EAGVAQSPRYKIIEKRQSVAFWCNPISGHATLYWYQQILGQGPKLLIQFQNNGVVDDSQLPKDRFSAERLKGVDSTLKIQPAKLEDSAVYLCASSLGRQGYGYTFGSGTRLTVV.

The chain carries TRBV5-1 and TRBJ1-1, with 11 bases aligning to TRBD1. CDR1 and CDR2 (germline): SGHRS, YFSETQ. V lost 4 bases to trimming and J lost 1 base; unmatched junction nucleotides: 6. This CDR3 is built from 16 residues. CDR3 loop: CASSLGQGARNTEAFF. For the CDR3, the DNA is TGCGCCAGCAGCCTCGGACAGGGGGCTCGGAACACTGAAGCTTTCTTT.

V usage is TRBV29-1 and J usage is TRBJ1-2; no clear D. Per germline, CDR1 SQVTM and CDR2 ANQGSEA. V lost 7 bases to trimming and J lost 8 bases, with 23 bases between them. The CDR3 runs to 14 residues. CDR3 nucleotide sequence: TGCAGCGCCAGACACCTCCCTGCGATGAAAGGCTACACCTTC. Translated, it gives CSARHLPAMKGYTF.

This clone was detected once. The rearrangement joins TRBV10-2 to TRBJ2-5, with 9 bases lining up with TRBD1. CDR1 and CDR2 from the germline V gene are WSHSY and SAAADI. CDR3 length: 14 amino acids. V lost 3 bases and J lost 5; bases outside the gene matches: 4. The CDR3 DNA follows: TGCGCCAGCAGTGACCGGACAGGGGATGAGACCCAGTACTTC. This sequence encodes CASSDRTGDETQYF.

The J gene is TRBJ2-1, the V gene TRBV5-1; D is uncertain. The V and J ends lost 1 base and 3 bases respectively, with 8 bases between them. The CDR3 has 14 residues. Germline V CDR1 and CDR2: SGHRS, YFSETQ. In nucleotides, the CDR3 is TGCGCCAGCAGCTTGAATTCAGGCTACAATGAGCAGTTCTTC. It translates to CASSLNSGYNEQFF.

This chain joins TRBV3-1 (or the pseudogene TRBV3-2) and TRBJ2-1, with D perhaps TRBD2 (5 bases). V shed 2 bases and J shed 3 bases, with 8 bases lying between them. Looked up from germline, CDR1 is LGHDT and CDR2 is YNNKEL (reference sequence). The CDR3 runs 14 residues. Here the CDR3 reads CASSQRGSYNEQFF. The CDR3 DNA reads TGTGCCAGCAGCCAACGGGGAAGCTACAATGAGCAGTTCTTC.

The rearrangement uses TRBV29-1 and TRBJ1-6; D may be TRBD1 (6 bases). The V gene lost 7 bases and the J gene lost 10 bases, with 17 bases spanning the gap. Germline V CDR1 and CDR2: SQVTM, ANQGSEA. The CDR3 spans 13 residues. The CDR3, as DNA: TGCAGCGCCTCGGCAGGGGTTGGCTCACCCCTCCACTTT. As protein: CSASAGVGSPLHF.

J is TRBJ2-2 and V is TRBV7-2, with D perhaps matching TRBD1 or TRBD2 (5 bases each). This CDR3 has 14 residues. Germline values: CDR1 SGHTA, CDR2 FQGNSA. V shed 6 bases and J shed 6 bases, with 14 bases lying between them. Written as DNA, the CDR3 is TGTGCCAGCAGTCGAAATCAGGGAGCCGGGGAGCTGTTTTTT. Protein sequence: CASSRNQGAGELFF.

V usage is TRBV7-7 and J usage is TRBJ1-2; TRBD1 agrees at 8 bases. CDR1 is SSHAT and CDR2 is FNYEAQ in the germline V gene (reference sequence). J lost 6 bases, V lost 5 bases, and 2 bases had no gene match. The CDR3 sequence is 12 residues long. Here the CDR3 reads CASSPTGDGYTF. DNA for the CDR3: TGTGCCAGCAGCCCGACAGGGGATGGCTACACCTTC. The full variable domain, its missing parts supplied by reference TRBV7-7 and TRBJ1-2, is GAGVSQSPRYKVTKRGQDVTLRCDPISSHATLYWYQQALGQGPEFLTYFNYEAQPDKSGLPSDRFSAERPEGSISTLTIQRTEQRDSAMYRCASSPTGDGYTFGSGTRLTVV.

V gene TRBV6-2 or TRBV6-3 combines with J gene TRBJ1-1, with TRBD1 matching over 7 bases. Trimming cost V 2 bases and J 3 bases; bases outside gene matches: 6. CDR3 length: 15 amino acids. Germline loops: CDR1 MNHEY, CDR2 SVGEGT. In nucleotides, the CDR3 is TGTGCCAGCAGTTACGGGGGCCAGGGGGACACTGAAGCTTTCTTT. Translated: CASSYGGQGDTEAFF.